In this sample, the clone carrying this T cell receptor beta chain is medium-sized. Its target is not known. Treatment described: roughly 10-day PBMC culture with coronavirus spike peptide pools or control peptides (ViraFEST assay). Under the ViraFEST approach, antigen-specific T cells were expanded with peptide pools and TCRs subsequently sequenced. Sequencing of cultured CD4+ T cell DNA used the Oncomine TCR Beta short-read assay. TCRdb independently ran MiXCR on the PCR reads; one entry per CDR3 protein. The sample carries about 16,000 distinct CDR3 sequences, around 59% recorded once. This specimen comes from a study of vaccination and CD4 T cells after COVID-19. Sequenced input: CD4+ T cells from blood, cultured in vitro. This TCR derives from a human donor who had recovered from COVID-19.

In nucleotides, the CDR3 is TGCGCCAGCAGCTTGACAGGCGACAACACTGAAGCTTTCTTT. Protein product: CASSLTGDNTEAFF. The chain combines TRBV5-1 with TRBJ1-1, with D tentatively TRBD1 (5 bases). CDR1 is SGHRS and CDR2 is YFSETQ in the germline V gene. This CDR3 spans 14 amino acids. Trimming took 1 base from V and 2 from J, leaving 9 bases between them.